This T cell receptor beta chain was captured in a study of CD8+CD57+ T cells in acquired aplastic anemia. Study in general: When averaged, DNA from sorted CD4+ and CD8+ cells came to 3.2 ug. Regarding the study as a whole: Around 27 sequences, all CD8+ CDR3, were shared between patients and controls. The study found no significant CD8+ Simpson's diversity difference between patients and controls.

About this clonotype itself: Antigen: not known.

Trimming shortened V by 5 bases and J by 13 bases, and 18 bases separated the two germline ends. Germline loops: CDR1 SNHLY, CDR2 FYNNEI. The CDR3 loop spans 14 amino acids. Genomic DNA constituted the template upon which TCR beta VDJ and CDR3 profiling was performed. Each CDR3 protein is one row after TCRdb ran MiXCR on the reads. There are a few hundred thousand distinct CDR3 sequences in the sample; 65% to 75% occur only once, and approximately 4% lies in the top ten. The receptor's source is a human donor in good health, serving as a control. The source material was sorted CD4+, CD8+, or CD8+CD57+ T cells (not recorded which) from PBMCs. The V and J genes are TRBV2 and TRBJ1-6, with D possibly matching TRBD1 (5 bases). This CDR3 is CASSIARDGSPLHF. The CDR3 DNA is TGTGCCAGCAGTATAGCGAGGGACGGTTCGCCCCTCCACTTT. The variable domain in full, completed from reference TRBV2 and TRBJ1-6, reads EPEVTQTPSHQVTQMGQEVILRCVPISNHLYFYWYRQILGQKVEFLVSFYNNEISEKSEIFDDQFSVERPDGSNFTLKIRSTKLEDSAMYFCASSIARDGSPLHFGNGTRLTVT.